This entry lists 17 T cell receptor beta chains sequenced from one sample in a study of cytomegalovirus exposure and HLA in healthy donors. Amplification used 60 Vbeta primers and 13 Jbeta primers. Method: immunoSEQ multiplex PCR; TCRdb's copy keeps in-frame clones and lacks some. The sample consists of about 160,000 clones, roughly 84% of them appearing once. The source material was PBMCs. These receptors were collected from a man in his thirties or forties in good health and CMV-seronegative.

This clone is a singleton in its sample. V usage is TRBV7-9 and J usage is TRBJ2-1; the match to TRBD2 covers 7 bases. V lost 5 bases and J lost 0; bases outside the gene matches: 7. The CDR3 consists of 16 residues. Germline values: CDR1 SEHNR, CDR2 FQNEAQ (reference sequence). CDR3: CASSPASGASYNEQFF. The DNA of the CDR3 is TGTGCCAGCAGCCCTGCTAGCGGAGCCTCCTACAATGAGCAGTTCTTC.

The chain recombines TRBV7-6 with TRBJ2-1, with 10 bases lining up with TRBD2. CDR1 and CDR2 (germline): SGHVS, FNYEAQ. V dropped 1 base and J dropped 9; count of bases not matched to a gene: 12. This CDR3 spans 17 amino acids. In DNA form, the CDR3 reads TGTGCCAGCAGCTTAGTTAGCGGGGGGACTAACTGGCGTGAGCAGTTCTTC. It specifies CASSLVSGGTNWREQFF.

The gene calls are TRBV5-1 and TRBJ1-3, with TRBD1 matching 9 bases. The length of the CDR3 is 16 residues. Looked up from germline, CDR1 is SGHRS and CDR2 is YFSETQ. V trimming: 5 bases; J trimming: 3 bases; junction bases outside the gene matches: 9. This CDR3 is CASSLGDRVSGNTIYF. CDR3 nucleotide sequence: TGCGCCAGCAGTCTTGGGGACAGGGTCAGTGGAAACACCATATATTTT.

This chain links TRBV5-1 with TRBJ1-4; the D is unclear. V was pared by 0 bases and J by 8 bases, with 8 bases between. This CDR3 has 13 amino acids. CDR1 and CDR2 from the germline V gene are SGHRS and YFSETQ. The CDR3 here is CASSLASEEKLFF. CDR3 coding DNA: TGCGCCAGCAGCTTGGCTTCAGAAGAAAAACTGTTTTTT.

The rearrangement links TRBV4-3 to TRBJ1-1; tentatively, D is TRBD1 (6 bases). The CDR3 has 13 amino acids. Trimming removed 4 bases at V and 1 base at J, with 7 bases between. Germline CDR1 and CDR2: LGHNA and YSLEER. The CDR3 sequence: CASSRGQNTEAFF. The CDR3 nucleotides are TGCGCCAGCAGCCGGGGACAGAACACTGAAGCTTTCTTT.

J is TRBJ1-1 and V is TRBV7-9; possibly TRBD1 for D (5 bases). V lost 5 bases, J lost 5 bases, and 15 bases lay in between. Germline V gene sequence: CDR1 SEHNR, CDR2 FQNEAQ (reference sequence). The CDR3 has 14 residues. CDR3 in amino acids: CASSPTDISTEAFF. Here the CDR3 DNA reads TGTGCCAGCAGCCCGACGGACATTAGTACTGAAGCTTTCTTT.

The genes are TRBV5-1 and TRBJ2-1, with 8 nucleotides matching TRBD1. Germline CDR1 is SGHRS and CDR2 is YFSETQ. The CDR3 extends over 15 amino acids. With 0 bases clipped from V and 6 bases from J, the junction kept 5 bases outside the gene matches. CDR3 coding DNA: TGCGCCAGCAGCTTGGATCCCGACAGGGGCAATGAGCAGTTCTTC. Translated, it gives CASSLDPDRGNEQFF.

The chain recombines TRBV28 with TRBJ1-2; maybe TRBD1 (5 bases). Trimming removed 10 bases from V and 3 bases from J, with 24 bases in between. Germline V gene lookup returns CDR1 MDHEN and CDR2 SYDVKM. The CDR3 is 16 residues long. CDR3 sequence reads: CANTPQTGREYYGYTF. The CDR3 bases are TGTGCCAACACCCCCCAAACAGGTAGGGAATACTATGGCTACACCTTC.

This clone was seen more than once but under ten times. This rearrangement joins TRBV30 to TRBJ2-5, with a tentative D call TRBD2 (5 bases). The CDR3 contains 11 residues. Trimming shortened V by 4 bases and J by 5 bases, and 8 bases separated the two germline ends. Germline V gene lookup returns CDR1 GTSNPN and CDR2 SVGIG (reference sequence). CDR3 residues: CAWTRGETQYF. The CDR3 DNA follows: TGTGCCTGGACCCGCGGGGAGACCCAGTACTTC.

The V call is TRBV28, the J call TRBJ2-6, with 7 bases that match TRBD1. Trimming took 6 bases from V and 2 from J; bases not matched to a gene: 4. This CDR3 is built from 15 residues. Germline loops: CDR1 MDHEN, CDR2 SYDVKM. DNA for the CDR3: TGTGCCAGCAGCTCCACAGGGGCTGGGGCCAACGTCCTGACTTTC. Protein sequence: CASSSTGAGANVLTF.

The rearrangement joins TRBV19 to TRBJ2-7; possible D gene TRBD2, 7 bases. From germline, CDR1 is LNHDA and CDR2 SQIVND (reference sequence). V dropped 7 bases and J dropped 1 base, with 17 bases sitting between them. The CDR3 is 15 amino acids. DNA of the CDR3: TGTGCCAGTAAGGGGGGGTATGACAATTCCTACGAGCAGTACTTC. Encoded protein: CASKGGYDNSYEQYF.

CDR3: CASSLGTESGELFF. CDR3 sequence (DNA): TGCGCCAGCAGCTTGGGGACTGAGTCCGGGGAGCTGTTTTTT. The chain uses TRBV5-1 and TRBJ2-2; weak D call: TRBD2 (5 bases). The V and J ends lost 0 bases and 6 bases respectively, with 9 bases between them. Germline CDR1 reads SGHRS; CDR2 reads YFSETQ. This CDR3 is 14 amino acids long.

V usage is TRBV4-3 and J usage is TRBJ1-2, with TRBD1 matching over 7 bases. CDR1 LGHNA and CDR2 YSLEER come from the germline V gene. The CDR3 extends over 13 amino acids. After removal of 2 bases from V and 7 bases from J, the junction contained 4 bases not matched to a gene. CDR3 nucleotides: TGCGCCAGCAGCCAAATACAGGGGTTTGGCTACACCTTC. As protein: CASSQIQGFGYTF.

The chain carries TRBV18 and TRBJ2-7; 9 bases agree with TRBD1. The CDR3 is 14 residues long. Germline values: CDR1 KGHSH, CDR2 LQKENI. Trimming cost V 3 bases and J 2 bases; bases outside gene matches: 2. DNA for the CDR3: TGTGCCAGCTCACCGGGACAGGGCACCTACGAGCAGTACTTC. This translates into CASSPGQGTYEQYF.

The chain couples TRBV2 to TRBJ2-7, with 7 bases that match TRBD1. The CDR3 loop spans 14 amino acids. After removal of 1 base from V and 3 bases from J, the junction contained 3 bases not matched to a gene. Per germline, CDR1 SNHLY and CDR2 FYNNEI. DNA for the CDR3: TGTGCCAGCAGTGAAGGTGCAGGGGGCTACGAGCAGTACTTC. Translation gives CASSEGAGGYEQYF.

This chain joins TRBV7-8 and TRBJ2-7, with TRBD2 identical over 12 bases. The CDR3 totals 15 residues. The germline V gene has CDR1 SGHVS and CDR2 FQNEAQ. V was pared by 6 bases and J by 3 bases, with 6 bases of the junction left unmatched. Written as DNA, the CDR3 is TGTGCCAGCAGTCGACTAGCGGGAGACCACTACGAGCAGTACTTC. This codes for CASSRLAGDHYEQYF.

The chain couples TRBV9 to TRBJ2-3; 14 positions match TRBD2. This CDR3 comprises 20 residues. V dropped 3 bases and J dropped 0; count of bases not matched to a gene: 12. Germline CDR1 is SGDLS and CDR2 is YYNGEE. CDR3 sequence reads: CASSAHRRLAGGPSTDTQYF. The CDR3 region has the DNA TGTGCCAGCAGCGCTCACCGTAGACTAGCGGGGGGGCCTAGCACAGATACGCAGTATTTT.